A single sample gave rise to the 20 T cell receptor beta chains below, sequenced in a study of blood T cell repertoires in COVID-19. Some clones are missing from TCRdb's copy, which holds only in-frame ones; the method was immunoSEQ multiplex PCR. The data contain under 300,000 clones, roughly three quarters of them seen just once; the ten biggest clones take up about 4%. The sequencing sample was made of peripheral blood. The receptors here all came from a woman in her 40s with active or convalescent COVID-19.

This chain joins TRBV11-2 and TRBJ2-3, with unresolved D. The CDR3 consists of 15 residues. V was clipped by 0 bases and J by 3 bases, with 10 bases between them. CDR1 is SGHAT, CDR2 FQNNGV, per germline. The CDR3 sequence: CASSLDQGRTDTQYF. The DNA for the CDR3 is TGTGCCAGCAGCTTAGATCAAGGCAGGACAGATACGCAGTATTTT.

The chain carries TRBV28 and TRBJ1-3; TRBD1 matches at 7 bases. The trim removed 3 bases at V and 2 bases at J, leaving 4 bases unmatched. This CDR3 contains 15 residues. The germline CDR1 and CDR2 sequences are MDHEN and SYDVKM. The CDR3 spells CASSLSRGTGNTIYF. The CDR3 bases are TGTGCCAGCAGTTTGAGCAGGGGGACTGGAAACACCATATATTTT.

The chain links TRBV6-2 or TRBV6-3 to TRBJ2-3; 12 bases are a match to TRBD2. CDR1 is MNHEY, CDR2 SVGEGT, per germline. The CDR3 has 17 amino acids. Germline trimming cut 4 bases from V and 3 bases from J; bases unmatched to any gene: 8. CDR3 in DNA: TGTGCCAGCAGTTCCCTAGCGGGGGGGACCTTGACAGATACGCAGTATTTT. Translation gives CASSSLAGGTLTDTQYF.

This chain connects TRBV28 to TRBJ2-3; a weak D match, TRBD1 (5 bases). Germline V gives CDR1 MDHEN, CDR2 SYDVKM. The germline V and J ends were trimmed by 11 bases and 1 base, with 13 bases remaining between them. The CDR3 runs 13 residues. The CDR3 nucleotides are TGTGCCGGCCTGACGACAGGCACAGATACGCAGTATTTT. Encoded protein: CAGLTTGTDTQYF.

There are a few counts of this clone. The gene calls are TRBV13 and TRBJ1-2; D is ambiguous. Looked up from germline, CDR1 is PRHDT and CDR2 is FYEKMQ (reference sequence). This CDR3 has 12 residues. Trimming shortened V by 1 base and J by 5 bases, and 5 bases separated the two germline ends. CDR3 sequence: CASSLAVYGYTF. The CDR3 DNA sequence: TGTGCCAGCAGCTTAGCCGTATATGGCTACACCTTC.

The V and J genes are TRBV19 and TRBJ1-1; D possibly corresponds to TRBD1 (5 bases). Germline CDR1 LNHDA, CDR2 SQIVND (reference sequence). Trimming shortened V by 8 bases and J by 6 bases, and 16 bases separated the two germline ends. The CDR3 length is 13 residues. The CDR3 region has the DNA TGTGCCAGTGGCGGGCGGGGCCATCCTGAAGCTTTCTTT. Protein: CASGGRGHPEAFF.

This clone appeared a single time. The genes are TRBV29-1 and TRBJ1-4; tentatively, D is TRBD1 (5 bases). There are 15 residues in the CDR3. V lost 5 bases, J lost 0 bases, and 13 bases lay in between. CDR1 SQVTM and CDR2 ANQGSEA come from the germline V gene. CDR3 loop: CSVQPRGATNEKLFF. Written as DNA, the CDR3 is TGCAGCGTTCAACCTAGGGGTGCAACTAATGAAAAACTGTTTTTT.

This clone was picked up many times. The rearrangement uses TRBV27 and TRBJ2-1; maybe TRBD2 (6 bases). V was shortened by 6 bases and J by 6 bases, with 15 bases between the two germline ends. The CDR3 runs to 14 residues. Germline CDR1 MNHEY, CDR2 SMNVEV (reference sequence). The CDR3 reads CASSLAGTFNEQFF. The CDR3 DNA follows: TGTGCCAGCAGCCTCGCCGGGACTTTCAATGAGCAGTTCTTC.

This chain connects TRBV7-2 to TRBJ2-7; D ambiguous. Trimming removed 1 base at V and 3 bases at J, with 10 bases between. Germline assignment: CDR1 SGHTA and CDR2 FQGNSA. This CDR3 comprises 14 residues. The DNA for the CDR3 is TGTGCCAGCAGCTTAGGCCCCTCTAACTACGAGCAGTACTTC. The encoded protein is CASSLGPSNYEQYF. Looking up the rest from reference TRBV7-2 and TRBJ2-7 gives the full variable domain: GAGVSQSPSNKVTEKGKDVELRCDPISGHTALYWYRQSLGQGLEFLIYFQGNSAPDKSGLPSDRFSAERTGGSVSTLTIQRTQQEDSAVYLCASSLGPSNYEQYFGPGTRLTVT.

This rearrangement joins TRBV11-2 to TRBJ2-3, with 8 bases identical to TRBD2. CDR3 length equals 15 residues. CDR1 and CDR2 (germline): SGHAT, FQNNGV. The junction had 3 bases not matched to a gene; V was cut back by 1 base and J by 3 bases. This CDR3 reads CASSLVAGGTDTQYF. The CDR3 DNA sequence: TGTGCCAGCAGCTTAGTGGCGGGGGGAACAGATACGCAGTATTTT.

The chain couples TRBV4-1 to TRBJ1-4, with 7 positions matching TRBD1. The CDR3 covers 14 residues. Germline V CDR1 and CDR2: MGHRA, YSYEKL. Trimming removed 4 bases from V and 8 bases from J; junction bases left unmatched: 7. CDR3 in DNA: TGCGCCAGCAGCCGATTAACAGGGGACGAAAAACTGTTTTTT. Residues: CASSRLTGDEKLFF.

The chain couples TRBV2 to TRBJ1-1, with 10 bases that match TRBD1. Unmatched junction bases numbered 7, after V lost 6 bases and J lost 3 bases. The CDR3 consists of 15 residues. The germline gives CDR1 SNHLY, CDR2 FYNNEI. CDR3 residues: CASRAAGTGDTEAFF. In nucleotides, the CDR3 is TGTGCCAGCAGGGCTGCCGGGACAGGGGACACTGAAGCTTTCTTT.

The V gene is TRBV19, the J gene TRBJ2-3, with a tentative D call TRBD2 (5 bases). Trimming cost V 5 bases and J 2 bases, with 17 bases left between them. The length of the CDR3 is 16 residues. Germline CDR1 LNHDA, CDR2 SQIVND (reference sequence). The CDR3 region has the DNA TGTGCCAGTAGTCAGAATCTAGCTCCCTTCACAGATACGCAGTATTTT. Residues: CASSQNLAPFTDTQYF.

This chain joins TRBV6-1 and TRBJ2-3; possible D gene TRBD1, 6 bases. V gave up 0 bases and J gave up 3 bases, with 10 bases separating them. The CDR3 has 15 residues. Germline values: CDR1 MNHNS, CDR2 SASEGT. CDR3 in amino acids: CASSEAGAVTDTQYF. Written as DNA, the CDR3 is TGTGCCAGCAGTGAAGCGGGGGCAGTAACAGATACGCAGTATTTT.

This rearrangement joins TRBV30 to TRBJ1-5; D gene unclear. The CDR3 loop spans 13 amino acids. Germline assignment: CDR1 GTSNPN and CDR2 SVGIG (reference sequence). V gave up 3 bases and J gave up 0 bases, with 6 bases separating them. The CDR3 loop is CAWSPVSNQPQHF. The CDR3 nucleotides read TGTGCCTGGAGCCCGGTTAGCAATCAGCCCCAGCATTTT.

This chain uses TRBV15 with TRBJ2-3, with TRBD2 matching 10 bases. Losses at the gene ends were 0 bases for V and 2 bases for J; bases not matched to a gene: 8. Germline loops: CDR1 LNHNV, CDR2 YYDKDF (reference sequence). The length of the CDR3 is 18 residues. CDR3 amino acids: CATSRDSPSGGFTDTQYF. CDR3 nucleotide sequence: TGTGCCACCAGCAGAGATTCACCTAGCGGGGGCTTCACAGATACGCAGTATTTT.

V is TRBV6-5 and J is TRBJ2-5; TRBD2 aligns across 13 bases. This CDR3 contains 13 residues. Germline CDR1 is MNHEY and CDR2 is SVGAGI. The J segment lost 5 bases and the V segment lost 6 bases, leaving 0 bases of the junction unmatched. CDR3 region: CASRLAGGETQYF. The CDR3 DNA reads as TGTGCCAGCAGACTAGCGGGGGGGGAGACCCAGTACTTC.

CDR3 sequence reads: CASSQVVRRGYEQYF. The DNA for the CDR3 is TGTGCCAGCAGCCAAGTGGTCAGGAGGGGTTACGAGCAGTACTTC. The chain couples TRBV3-1 (or the pseudogene TRBV3-2) to TRBJ2-7; D may be TRBD2 (6 bases). Germline values: CDR1 LGHDT, CDR2 YNNKEL (reference sequence). The length of the CDR3 is 15 residues. The V and J ends lost 1 base and 4 bases respectively, with 14 bases between them.

This chain uses TRBV19 with TRBJ1-1, with 8 bases fitting TRBD1. The germline V gene has CDR1 LNHDA and CDR2 SQIVND (reference sequence). Germline trimming cut 7 bases from V and 3 bases from J; bases unmatched to any gene: 7. The CDR3 runs to 14 residues. In nucleotides, the CDR3 is TGTGCCAGTATCTCAACAGGGGGATACACTGAAGCTTTCTTT. Translated, it gives CASISTGGYTEAFF.

The chain recombines TRBV27 with TRBJ1-1; D is unresolved. Trimming cost V 4 bases and J 5 bases, with 14 bases left between them. From germline, CDR1 is MNHEY and CDR2 SMNVEV (reference sequence). The CDR3 covers 14 residues. CDR3 residues: CASSSWASGTEAFF. The CDR3 DNA follows: TGTGCCAGCAGTTCCTGGGCCTCGGGAACTGAAGCTTTCTTT.